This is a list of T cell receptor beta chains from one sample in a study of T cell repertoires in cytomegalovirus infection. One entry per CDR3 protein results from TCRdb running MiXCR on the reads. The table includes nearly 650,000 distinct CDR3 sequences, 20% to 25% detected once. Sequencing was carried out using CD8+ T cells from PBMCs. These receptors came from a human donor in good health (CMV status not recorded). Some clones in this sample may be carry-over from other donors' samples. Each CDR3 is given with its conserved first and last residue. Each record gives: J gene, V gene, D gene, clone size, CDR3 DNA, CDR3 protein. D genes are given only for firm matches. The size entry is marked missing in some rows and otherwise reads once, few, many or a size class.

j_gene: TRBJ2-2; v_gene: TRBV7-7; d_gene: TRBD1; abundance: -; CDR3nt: TGTGCTAGCAGCTTGACAGGGCTACAGACCGGGGAGCTGTTTTTT; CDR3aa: CASSLTGLQTGELFF
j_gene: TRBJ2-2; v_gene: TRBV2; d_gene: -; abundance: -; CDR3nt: TGTGCCAGCAGGCGGTACGCCGGGGAGCTGTTTTTT; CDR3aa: CASRRYAGELFF
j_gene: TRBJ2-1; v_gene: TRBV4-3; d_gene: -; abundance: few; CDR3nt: TGCGCCAGCAGCCTGAACAGGTTCGAACAGTTCTTC; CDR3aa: CASSLNRFEQFF
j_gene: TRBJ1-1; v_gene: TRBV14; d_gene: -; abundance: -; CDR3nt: TGTGCCAGCAGCCTTCTGGGAGTCACTGAAGCTTTCTTT; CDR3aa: CASSLLGVTEAFF
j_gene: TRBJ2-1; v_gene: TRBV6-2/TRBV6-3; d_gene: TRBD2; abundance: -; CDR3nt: TGTGCCAGCAGTTACTCGGGGTGGGGGGGTTACAATGAGCAGTTCTTC; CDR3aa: CASSYSGWGGYNEQFF
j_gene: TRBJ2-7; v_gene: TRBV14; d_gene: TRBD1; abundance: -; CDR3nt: TGTGCCAGCAGCCTCGGGACAGGTCGCGAGCAGTACTTC; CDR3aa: CASSLGTGREQYF
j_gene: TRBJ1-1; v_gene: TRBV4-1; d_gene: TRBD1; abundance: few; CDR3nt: TGCGCCAGCAGCCAACTATACTCCGGGACAGCGAACACTGAAGCTTTCTTT; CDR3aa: CASSQLYSGTANTEAFF
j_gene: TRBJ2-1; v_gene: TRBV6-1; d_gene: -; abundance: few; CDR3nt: TGTGCCAGCAGACAGAGCAGCTCCTACAATGAGCAGTTCTTC; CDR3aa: CASRQSSSYNEQFF
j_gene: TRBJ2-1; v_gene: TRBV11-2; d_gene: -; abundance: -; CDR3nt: TGTGCCAGCAGCTACTGGTCGGCCTACAATGAGCAGTTCTTC; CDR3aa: CASSYWSAYNEQFF
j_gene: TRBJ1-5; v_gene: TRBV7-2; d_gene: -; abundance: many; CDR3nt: TGTGCCAGCAGTCCCGTGGCAGGCACTAATCAGCCCCAGCATTTT; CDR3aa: CASSPVAGTNQPQHF
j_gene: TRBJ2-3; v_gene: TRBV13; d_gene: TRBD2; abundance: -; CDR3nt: TGTGCCAGCAGCTCTAGCGGGGGGGCTTTGAGAGATACGCAGTATTTT; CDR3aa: CASSSSGGALRDTQYF
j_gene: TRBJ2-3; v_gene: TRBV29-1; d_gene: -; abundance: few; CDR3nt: TGCAGCGTTGAACACACAGATACGCAGTATTTT; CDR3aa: CSVEHTDTQYF
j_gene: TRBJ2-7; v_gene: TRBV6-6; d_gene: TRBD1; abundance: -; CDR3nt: TGTGCCAGCAGTTATGGGCAGGGGGCCCACGAGCAGTACTTC; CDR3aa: CASSYGQGAHEQYF
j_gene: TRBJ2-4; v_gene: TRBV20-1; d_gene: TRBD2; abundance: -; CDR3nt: TGCAGTGCTAGAGATCGGGGAGGGATAGCCAAAAACATTCAGTACTTC; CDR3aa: CSARDRGGIAKNIQYF
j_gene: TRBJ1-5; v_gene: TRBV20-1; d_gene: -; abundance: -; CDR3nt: TGCAGTGCTAGAGATTATGGCGACAGTAGCAATCAGCCCCAGCATTTT; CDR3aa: CSARDYGDSSNQPQHF
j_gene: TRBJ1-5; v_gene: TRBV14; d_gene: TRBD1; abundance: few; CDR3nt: TGTGCCAGCAGCCAAGATAAACAGGGACAGATAAATCAGCCCCAGCATTTT; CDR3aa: CASSQDKQGQINQPQHF
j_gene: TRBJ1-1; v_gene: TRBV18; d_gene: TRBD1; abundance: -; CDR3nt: TGTGCCAGTTCTCGACAGGGTTGGGTAAACACTGAAGCTTTCTTT; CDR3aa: CASSRQGWVNTEAFF
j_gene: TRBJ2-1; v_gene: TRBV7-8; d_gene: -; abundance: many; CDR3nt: TGTGCCAGCAGCTTAGGACCAGACGGTGGCCCCTACAATGAGCAGTTCTTC; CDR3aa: CASSLGPDGGPYNEQFF
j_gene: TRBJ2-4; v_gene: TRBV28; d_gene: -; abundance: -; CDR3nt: TGTGCCAGCAGTTTAGGAATGTCCAAAAACATTCAGTACTTC; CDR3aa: CASSLGMSKNIQYF
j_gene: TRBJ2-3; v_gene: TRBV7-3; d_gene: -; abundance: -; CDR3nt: TGTGCCAGCACCCTACCCGCAGATACGCAGTATTTT; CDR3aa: CASTLPADTQYF
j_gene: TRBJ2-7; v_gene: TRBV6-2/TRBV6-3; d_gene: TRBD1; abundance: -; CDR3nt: TGTGCCAGCAGTTACAGACGGGACAGCGGCGAGCAGTACTTC; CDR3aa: CASSYRRDSGEQYF
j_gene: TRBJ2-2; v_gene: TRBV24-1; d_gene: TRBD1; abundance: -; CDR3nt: TGTGCCACCAGTGACAGACAGGGCTACGGCGGGGAGCTGTTTTTT; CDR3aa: CATSDRQGYGGELFF
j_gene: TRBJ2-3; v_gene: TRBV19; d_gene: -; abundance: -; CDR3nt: TGTGCCAGTAGTGTTACAGGGACATCAAGCACAGATATGCAGTATTTT; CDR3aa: CASSVTGTSSTDMQYF
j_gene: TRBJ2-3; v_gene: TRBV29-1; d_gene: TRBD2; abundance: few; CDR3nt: TGCAGCGTTGAATCGGGGATCCGGGGGGGCCAACTTTACGATACGCAGTATTTT; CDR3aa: CSVESGIRGGQLYDTQYF